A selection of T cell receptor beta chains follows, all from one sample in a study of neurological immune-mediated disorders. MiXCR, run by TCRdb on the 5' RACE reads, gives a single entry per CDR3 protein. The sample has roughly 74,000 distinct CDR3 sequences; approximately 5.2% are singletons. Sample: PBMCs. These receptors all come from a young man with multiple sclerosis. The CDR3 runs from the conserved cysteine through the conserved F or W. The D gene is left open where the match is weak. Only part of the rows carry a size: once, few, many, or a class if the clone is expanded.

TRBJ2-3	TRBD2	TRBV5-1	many	TGCGCCAGCCAGCGGGGTGGTAGCACAGATACGCAGTATTTT	CASQRGGSTDTQYF
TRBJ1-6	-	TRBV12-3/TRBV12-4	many	TGTGCCAGCAGTTCGGCCGGGGGTTCTTATAATTCACCCCTCCACTTT	CASSSAGGSYNSPLHF
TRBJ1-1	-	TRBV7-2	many	TGTGCCAGCAGCTTAAGGTTGGGGGGCGAAAACACTGAAGCTTTCTTT	CASSLRLGGENTEAFF
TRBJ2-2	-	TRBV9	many	TGTGCCAGCAGCGTAGGAGGGGATTCCGGGGAGCTGTTTTTT	CASSVGGDSGELFF
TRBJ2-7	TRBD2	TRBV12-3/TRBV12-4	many	TGTGCCAGCAGTTTGCCAGCGGGAGTTTCCTACGAGCAGTACTTC	CASSLPAGVSYEQYF
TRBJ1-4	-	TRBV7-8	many	TGTGCCAGCAGCTCCCTAGGACTTCAAACACGGGAAAAACTGTTTTTT	CASSSLGLQTREKLFF
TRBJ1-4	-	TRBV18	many	TGTGCCAGCTCACGCGATGCAGGGCGGATTGAAAAACTGTTTTTT	CASSRDAGRIEKLFF
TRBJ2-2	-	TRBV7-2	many	TGTGCCAGCAGCTTAGTGGGGGCCGTGAACACCGGGGAGCTGTTTTTT	CASSLVGAVNTGELFF
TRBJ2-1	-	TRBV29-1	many	TGCAGCGTTGAAGATCCAGCGTTCTCCTACAATGAGCAGTTCTTC	CSVEDPAFSYNEQFF
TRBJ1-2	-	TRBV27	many	TGTGCCAGCAGGGGACTGGTAGGTGGCTACACCTTC	CASRGLVGGYTF
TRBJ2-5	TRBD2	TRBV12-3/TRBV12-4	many	TGTGCCAGCAGAACTAGCGGGGGGGCGCGAGAGACCCAGTACTTC	CASRTSGGARETQYF
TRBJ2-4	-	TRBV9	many	TGTGCCAGCAGCGTGGGGGATGGCATTCAGTACTTC	CASSVGDGIQYF
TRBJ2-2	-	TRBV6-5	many	TGTGCCAGCAGTTACTCTCTCCTGGTGGGGGCCGGGGAGCTGTTTTTT	CASSYSLLVGAGELFF
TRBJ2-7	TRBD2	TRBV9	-	TGTGCCAGCAGCGTTAGCGGGGGGAACGAGCAGTACTTC	CASSVSGGNEQYF
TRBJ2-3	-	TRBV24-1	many	TGTGCCACCAGTGATTCATGGACAGATACGCAGTATTTT	CATSDSWTDTQYF